A single TCR beta chain is shown here with its context. The antigen is not known. Profiling relied on immunoSEQ multiplex PCR, and the TCRdb table lists in-frame clones only, not all of them. The sample carries 150,000 or so clones, 70% to 80% recorded once. The sample is drawn from a study of cytotoxic CD8 clonotypes in ibrutinib-treated CLL. At the level of the study: About 25 partial and 2 complete responses; at median approximately 70 months, 14 remitted, approximately 12 progressed.

Study-level results: Public clonotypes occurred uncommonly; on treatment, they contracted or remained stable.

The CDR3 is made up of 15 amino acids. Germline lookup yields CDR1 SGHDT and CDR2 YYEEEE. Deletions cut 4 bases from V and 6 bases from J, with 17 bases between. This receptor was taken from a human donor with chronic lymphocytic leukemia. This chain joins TRBV5-6 and TRBJ2-1; a possible D gene is TRBD1 (6 bases). Sequencing was performed on PBMCs, taken after 24 months of ibrutinib treatment. The CDR3 region has the DNA TGTGCCAGCAGCCAGGACAGCCCCACGGGCAATGAGCAGTTCTTC. This encodes CASSQDSPTGNEQFF.